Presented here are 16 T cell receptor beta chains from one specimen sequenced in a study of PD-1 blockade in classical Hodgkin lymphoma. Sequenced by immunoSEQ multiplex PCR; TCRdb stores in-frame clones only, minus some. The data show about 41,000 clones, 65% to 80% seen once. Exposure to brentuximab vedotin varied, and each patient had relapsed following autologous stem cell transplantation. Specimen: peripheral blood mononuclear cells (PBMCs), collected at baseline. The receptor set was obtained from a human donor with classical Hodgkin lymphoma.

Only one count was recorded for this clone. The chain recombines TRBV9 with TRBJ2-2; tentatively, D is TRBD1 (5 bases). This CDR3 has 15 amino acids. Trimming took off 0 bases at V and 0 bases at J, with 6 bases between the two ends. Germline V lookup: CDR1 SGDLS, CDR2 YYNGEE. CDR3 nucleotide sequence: TGTGCCAGCAGCGTAGCAGGGTCGAACACCGGGGAGCTGTTTTTT. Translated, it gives CASSVAGSNTGELFF.

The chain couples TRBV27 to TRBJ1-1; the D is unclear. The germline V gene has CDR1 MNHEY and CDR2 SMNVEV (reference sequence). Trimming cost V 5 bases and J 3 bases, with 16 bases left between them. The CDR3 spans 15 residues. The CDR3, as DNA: TGTGCCAGCAGTCGACGGACGTCCGCGGACACTGAAGCTTTCTTT. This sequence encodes CASSRRTSADTEAFF.

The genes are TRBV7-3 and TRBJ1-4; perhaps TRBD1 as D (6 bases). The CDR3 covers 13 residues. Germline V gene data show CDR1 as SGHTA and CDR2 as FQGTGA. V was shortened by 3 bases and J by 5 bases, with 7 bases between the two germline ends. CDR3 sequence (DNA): TGTGCCAGCAGCTTGAGGGGGAATGAAAAACTGTTTTTT. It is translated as CASSLRGNEKLFF.

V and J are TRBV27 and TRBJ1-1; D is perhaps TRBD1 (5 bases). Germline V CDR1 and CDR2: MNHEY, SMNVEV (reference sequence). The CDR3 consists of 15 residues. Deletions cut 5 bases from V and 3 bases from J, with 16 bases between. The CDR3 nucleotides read TGTGCCAGCAGTCTACGGGGGTTCGGGTACACTGAAGCTTTCTTT. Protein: CASSLRGFGYTEAFF.

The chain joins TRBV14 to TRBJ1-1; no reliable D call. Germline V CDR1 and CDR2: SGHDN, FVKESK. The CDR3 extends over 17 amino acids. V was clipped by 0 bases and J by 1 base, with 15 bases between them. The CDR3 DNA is TGTGCCAGCAGCCAAGATAAGAGCTGGGAATGGAACACTGAAGCTTTCTTT. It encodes CASSQDKSWEWNTEAFF.

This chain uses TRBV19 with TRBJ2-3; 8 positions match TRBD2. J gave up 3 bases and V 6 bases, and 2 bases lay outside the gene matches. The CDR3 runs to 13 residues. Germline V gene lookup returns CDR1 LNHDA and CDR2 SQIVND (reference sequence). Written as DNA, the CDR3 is TGTGCCAGTAGGCCTAGCGGGACAGATACGCAGTATTTT. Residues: CASRPSGTDTQYF.

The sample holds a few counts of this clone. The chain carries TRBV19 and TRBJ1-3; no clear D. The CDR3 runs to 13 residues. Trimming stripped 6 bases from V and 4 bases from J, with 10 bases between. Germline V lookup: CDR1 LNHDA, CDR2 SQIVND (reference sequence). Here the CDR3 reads CASRSYGGNTIYF. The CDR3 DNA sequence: TGTGCCAGTAGGTCGTATGGCGGAAACACCATATATTTT.

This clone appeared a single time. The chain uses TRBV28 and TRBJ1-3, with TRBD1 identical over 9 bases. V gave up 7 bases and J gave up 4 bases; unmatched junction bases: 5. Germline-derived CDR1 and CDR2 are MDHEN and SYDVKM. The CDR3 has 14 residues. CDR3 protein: CASIQGAGGNTIYF. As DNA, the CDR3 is TGTGCCAGCATACAGGGGGCGGGAGGAAACACCATATATTTT.

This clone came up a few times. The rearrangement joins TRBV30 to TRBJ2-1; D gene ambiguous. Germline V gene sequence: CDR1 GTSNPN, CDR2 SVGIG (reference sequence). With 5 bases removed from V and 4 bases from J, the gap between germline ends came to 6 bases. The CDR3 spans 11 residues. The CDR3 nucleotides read TGTGCCTGGGGTCTTTACAATGAGCAGTTCTTC. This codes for CAWGLYNEQFF.

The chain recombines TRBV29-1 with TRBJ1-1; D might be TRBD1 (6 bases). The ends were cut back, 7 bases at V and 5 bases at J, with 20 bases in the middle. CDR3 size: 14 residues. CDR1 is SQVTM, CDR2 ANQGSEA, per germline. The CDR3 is CSAFQGTVDTEAFF. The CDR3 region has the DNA TGCAGCGCATTCCAGGGGACGGTAGATACTGAAGCTTTCTTT.

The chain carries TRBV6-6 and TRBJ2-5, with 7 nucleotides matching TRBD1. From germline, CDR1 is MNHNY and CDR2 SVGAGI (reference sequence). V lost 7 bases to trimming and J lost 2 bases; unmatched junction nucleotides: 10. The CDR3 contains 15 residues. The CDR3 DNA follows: TGTGCCAGCACCCCAACCTGGGACAGTCAAGAGACCCAGTACTTC. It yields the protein CASTPTWDSQETQYF.

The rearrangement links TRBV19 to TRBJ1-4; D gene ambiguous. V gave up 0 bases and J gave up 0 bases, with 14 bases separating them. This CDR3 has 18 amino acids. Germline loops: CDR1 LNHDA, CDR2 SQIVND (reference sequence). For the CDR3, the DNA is TGTGCCAGTAGTATAGATCCTCCAGGTTCAGCAACTAATGAAAAACTGTTTTTT. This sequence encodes CASSIDPPGSATNEKLFF.

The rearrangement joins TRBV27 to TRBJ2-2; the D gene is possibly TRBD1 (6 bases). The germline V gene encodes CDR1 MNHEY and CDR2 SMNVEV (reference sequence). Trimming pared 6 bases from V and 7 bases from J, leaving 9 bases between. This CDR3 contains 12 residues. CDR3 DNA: TGTGCCAGCAGCCTGACAGGCGGGGAGCTGTTTTTT. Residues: CASSLTGGELFF.

The CDR3 region is CSAQGTEWSTEAFF. The CDR3, as DNA: TGCAGCGCCCAAGGGACAGAGTGGAGCACTGAAGCTTTCTTT. V gene TRBV29-1 combines with J gene TRBJ1-1; 7 nucleotides align to TRBD1. Germline trimming cut 7 bases from V and 4 bases from J; bases unmatched to any gene: 12. Per the germline V gene, CDR1 is SQVTM and CDR2 is ANQGSEA. The CDR3 sequence is 14 residues long. Complete variable domain (other parts from reference TRBV29-1 and TRBJ1-1): SAVISQKPSRDICQRGTSLTIQCQVDSQVTMMFWYRQQPGQSLTLIATANQGSEATYESGFVIDKFPISRPNLTFSTLTVSNMSPEDSSIYLCSAQGTEWSTEAFFGQGTRLTVV.

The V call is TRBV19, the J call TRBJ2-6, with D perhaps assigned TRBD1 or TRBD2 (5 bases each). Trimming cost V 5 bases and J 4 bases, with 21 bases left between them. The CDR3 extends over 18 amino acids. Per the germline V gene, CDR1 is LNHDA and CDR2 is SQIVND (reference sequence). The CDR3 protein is CASSLGTVYWAGANVLTF. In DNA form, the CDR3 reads TGTGCCAGTAGTCTCGGGACCGTCTATTGGGCCGGGGCCAACGTCCTGACTTTC.

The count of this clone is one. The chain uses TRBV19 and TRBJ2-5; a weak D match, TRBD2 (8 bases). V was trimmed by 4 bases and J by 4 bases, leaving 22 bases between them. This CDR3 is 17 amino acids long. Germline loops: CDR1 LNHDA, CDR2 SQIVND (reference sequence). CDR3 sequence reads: CASSTPGGAGVRETQYF. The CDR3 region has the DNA TGTGCCAGTAGTACCCCAGGGGGAGCGGGAGTTCGAGAGACCCAGTACTTC.